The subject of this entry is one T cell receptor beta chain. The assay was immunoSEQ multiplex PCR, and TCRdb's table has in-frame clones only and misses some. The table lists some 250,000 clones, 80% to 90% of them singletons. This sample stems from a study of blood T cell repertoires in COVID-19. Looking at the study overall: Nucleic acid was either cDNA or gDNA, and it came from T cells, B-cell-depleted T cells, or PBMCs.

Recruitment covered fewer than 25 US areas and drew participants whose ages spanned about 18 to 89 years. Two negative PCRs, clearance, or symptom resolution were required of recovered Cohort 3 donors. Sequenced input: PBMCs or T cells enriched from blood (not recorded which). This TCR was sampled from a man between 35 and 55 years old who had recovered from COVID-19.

CDR3 bases: TGTGCCAGCAGCAAGCTAGCGGGAGCTTCCTACGAGCAGTACTTC. Protein sequence: CASSKLAGASYEQYF. This rearrangement joins TRBV14 to TRBJ2-7; 10 bases match TRBD2. Germline lookup yields CDR1 SGHDN and CDR2 FVKESK. This CDR3 comprises 15 residues. J was trimmed by 1 base and V by 5 bases; bases with no gene match: 5. Looking up the rest from reference TRBV14 and TRBJ2-7 gives the full variable domain: EAGVTQFPSHSVIEKGQTVTLRCDPISGHDNLYWYRRVMGKEIKFLLHFVKESKQDESGMPNNRFLAERTGGTYSTLKVQPAELEDSGVYFCASSKLAGASYEQYFGPGTRLTVT.